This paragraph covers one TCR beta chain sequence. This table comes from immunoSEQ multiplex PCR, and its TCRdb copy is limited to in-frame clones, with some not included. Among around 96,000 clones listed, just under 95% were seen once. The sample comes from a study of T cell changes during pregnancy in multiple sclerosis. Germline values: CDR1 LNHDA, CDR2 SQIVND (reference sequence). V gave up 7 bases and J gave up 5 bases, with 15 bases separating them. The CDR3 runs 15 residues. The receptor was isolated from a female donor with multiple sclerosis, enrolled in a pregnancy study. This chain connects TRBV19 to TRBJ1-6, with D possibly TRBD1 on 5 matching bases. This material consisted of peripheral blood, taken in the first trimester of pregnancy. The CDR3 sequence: CASTLGGGNNSPLHF. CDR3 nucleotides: TGTGCCAGTACCCTCGGGGGGGGTAATAATTCACCCCTCCACTTT.